Each of the 20 T cell receptor beta chains below was sequenced from the same sample in a study of cytomegalovirus exposure and HLA in healthy donors. The PCR employed 60 Vbeta primers together with 13 Jbeta primers. Some clones are missing from TCRdb's copy, which holds only in-frame ones; the method was immunoSEQ multiplex PCR. The data show fewer than 150,000 clones, about four fifths seen once. Sequences were obtained from PBMCs. The receptors stem from a male donor in good health and CMV-seronegative.

The rearrangement joins TRBV27 to TRBJ2-7, with 7 bases lining up with TRBD1. Per germline, CDR1 MNHEY and CDR2 SMNVEV (reference sequence). The CDR3 has 16 amino acids. V shed 8 bases, J shed 2 bases, and the junction held 15 bases outside the gene matches. CDR3 bases: TGTGCCAGCGGATTAGGGCCGGGACAGACCCCCTACGAGCAGTACTTC. This sequence encodes CASGLGPGQTPYEQYF.

The CDR3 bases are TGTTCCGGGGGAGGGGGGGGAACTGAAGCTTTCTTT. It translates to CSGGGGGTEAFF. The rearrangement joins TRBV7-9 to TRBJ1-1; weak D call: TRBD1 (6 bases). The CDR3 sequence is 12 residues long. Germline V gene sequence: CDR1 SEHNR, CDR2 FQNEAQ (reference sequence).

V usage is TRBV6-5 and J usage is TRBJ1-1, with 8 nucleotides matching TRBD1. Germline V gives CDR1 MNHEY, CDR2 SVGAGI. V shed 2 bases and J 10 bases; nucleotides not matched to a gene: 0. This CDR3 spans 11 amino acids. The CDR3 DNA reads as TGTGCCAGCAGTTACACAGGGGGAGCTTTCTTT. This sequence encodes CASSYTGGAFF.

This clone appeared a few times. The rearrangement uses TRBV10-3 and TRBJ1-1; 9 positions agree with TRBD1. V trimming: 7 bases; J trimming: 3 bases; junction bases outside the gene matches: 6. The germline V gene has CDR1 ENHRY and CDR2 SYGVKD. The CDR3 is 14 amino acids. The CDR3 spells CAINRDRDHTEAFF. CDR3 coding DNA: TGTGCCATCAACCGGGACAGGGATCACACTGAAGCTTTCTTT.

The genes are TRBV6-5 and TRBJ1-4; D not certain. Germline V lookup: CDR1 MNHEY, CDR2 SVGAGI. The CDR3 sequence is 15 residues long. Trimming pared 6 bases from V and 0 bases from J, leaving 11 bases between. CDR3 coding DNA: TGTGCCAGCAGCCATACTTTTTCAACTAATGAAAAACTGTTTTTT. Translated: CASSHTFSTNEKLFF.

The chain combines TRBV9 with TRBJ2-6, with 10 bases identical to TRBD1. V gave up 0 bases and J gave up 2 bases; unmatched junction bases: 8. The CDR3 runs 19 residues. Germline lookup yields CDR1 SGDLS and CDR2 YYNGEE. CDR3 loop: CASSVAHDRGRAGANVLTF. CDR3 in DNA: TGTGCCAGCAGCGTAGCCCATGACAGGGGGCGGGCTGGGGCCAACGTCCTGACTTTC. The entire variable domain, with the rest obtained from reference TRBV9 and TRBJ2-6, is as follows: DSGVTQTPKHLITATGQRVTLRCSPRSGDLSVYWYQQSLDQGLQFLIQYYNGEERAKGNILERFSAQQFPDLHSELNLSSLELGDSALYFCASSVAHDRGRAGANVLTFGAGSRLTVL.

The chain joins TRBV30 to TRBJ2-1; 10 nucleotides agree with TRBD2. CDR3 length: 15 residues. In germline, CDR1 is GTSNPN, CDR2 SVGIG (reference sequence). J gave up 8 bases and V 2 bases, and 9 bases lay outside the gene matches. In DNA, the CDR3 is TGTGCCTGGAGTCAACCTAGCGGGAGTCTCGATGAGCAGTTCTTC. It yields the protein CAWSQPSGSLDEQFF.

This clone appeared once. The chain recombines TRBV27 with TRBJ1-2; weak D call: TRBD1 (5 bases). The CDR3 is made up of 14 amino acids. V dropped 5 bases and J dropped 8 bases, with 18 bases sitting between them. Germline CDR1 is MNHEY and CDR2 is SMNVEV (reference sequence). Here the CDR3 reads CASSPSGGARGYTF. Written as DNA, the CDR3 is TGTGCCAGCAGTCCCTCGGGAGGGGCGAGAGGCTACACCTTC.

Notes on this clone: The junction does not match germline at one end; this may be a read error. The gene calls are TRBV6-1 and TRBJ1-4; D may be TRBD1 (5 bases). Per germline, CDR1 MNHNS and CDR2 SASEGT. The CDR3 length is 15 residues. This chain's CDR3 is CTSRKARDPNEKLFF. As DNA, the CDR3 is TGTACCAGCAGGAAGGCGCGGGACCCTAATGAAAAACTGTTTTTT.

The V gene is TRBV5-5, the J gene TRBJ2-1; D is possibly TRBD1 (6 bases). CDR3 length: 14 amino acids. V shed 7 bases and J shed 2 bases, with 13 bases lying between them. Per germline, CDR1 SGHKS and CDR2 YYEKEE (reference sequence). The CDR3: CASDLGGTYNEQFF. CDR3 DNA sequence: TGTGCCAGCGACTTAGGGGGAACCTACAATGAGCAGTTCTTC.

Judged by abundance, this clone is medium-sized. This chain connects TRBV15 to TRBJ2-6; a weak D match, TRBD1 (5 bases). Germline V gene lookup returns CDR1 LNHNV and CDR2 YYDKDF (reference sequence). The CDR3 loop spans 16 amino acids. The V end was cut by 0 bases, the J end by 0 bases, with 6 bases between. CDR3 nucleotides: TGTGCCACCAGCAGAGATCAGGGCTCTGGGGCCAACGTCCTGACTTTC. Translated: CATSRDQGSGANVLTF.

The rearrangement uses TRBV5-1 and TRBJ1-4, with D possibly TRBD1 on 6 matching bases. The CDR3 has 13 amino acids. The V gene lost 5 bases and the J gene lost 2 bases, with 7 bases spanning the gap. Germline lookup yields CDR1 SGHRS and CDR2 YFSETQ. The chain's CDR3 is CASSTGTNEKLFF. In DNA form, the CDR3 reads TGCGCCAGCAGTACAGGGACTAATGAAAAACTGTTTTTT.

This clone was counted between two and nine times. The chain recombines TRBV7-9 with TRBJ2-5; weak D call: TRBD2 (6 bases). The germline CDR1 and CDR2 sequences are SEHNR and FQNEAQ (reference sequence). The CDR3 is 15 residues long. The CDR3 here is CSNTIPTAGGETQYF. The CDR3 nucleotides are TGTTCCAACACCATCCCTACAGCTGGAGGGGAGACCCAGTACTTC.

The V call is TRBV6-1, the J call TRBJ2-7; TRBD1 agrees at 7 bases. The CDR3 runs 14 residues. Germline lookup yields CDR1 MNHNS and CDR2 SASEGT. Losses at the gene ends were 6 bases for V and 3 bases for J; bases not matched to a gene: 8. CDR3 in DNA: TGTGCCAGCAGGAATCGGGACAGATTCTACGAGCAGTACTTC. Translation: CASRNRDRFYEQYF.

The chain is built from TRBV2 and TRBJ2-5; TRBD2 might be the D (5 bases). V was cut by 7 bases and J by 1 base, with 25 bases left in between. This CDR3 has 18 residues. Per germline, CDR1 SNHLY and CDR2 FYNNEI. Written as DNA, the CDR3 is TGTGCCAGCACCCCAGGACCCGTTCGGGGTAAGCGCCAAGAGACCCAGTACTTC. The encoded protein is CASTPGPVRGKRQETQYF.

The chain carries TRBV5-1 and TRBJ1-1, with 10 bases matching TRBD1. V was clipped by 4 bases and J by 3 bases; unmatched bases: 3. Germline-derived CDR1 and CDR2 are SGHRS and YFSETQ. This CDR3 has 14 residues. The CDR3 sequence: CASSGTGVDTEAFF. For the CDR3, the DNA is TGCGCCAGCAGCGGGACAGGGGTGGACACTGAAGCTTTCTTT.

The chain uses TRBV7-6 and TRBJ2-3; 8 bases are shared with TRBD2. V lost 1 base, J lost 1 base, and 1 base stayed unmatched. This CDR3 contains 15 residues. Germline V lookup: CDR1 SGHVS, CDR2 FNYEAQ. The CDR3 spells CASSLGAGGTDTQYF. CDR3 nucleotides: TGTGCCAGCAGCTTAGGAGCGGGGGGCACAGATACGCAGTATTTT.

Here the CDR3 DNA reads TGTGCCAGCAGCGTAGGGGATCGAGTCGGGGGCACTGAAGCTTTCTTT. This gives the protein CASSVGDRVGGTEAFF. This chain connects TRBV9 to TRBJ1-1; D perhaps matches TRBD1 (5 bases). CDR1 and CDR2 from the germline V gene are SGDLS and YYNGEE. Deletions cut 0 bases from V and 4 bases from J, with 16 bases between. This CDR3 region has 16 residues. The variable domain in full, with the rest retrieved from reference TRBV9 and TRBJ1-1, is DSGVTQTPKHLITATGQRVTLRCSPRSGDLSVYWYQQSLDQGLQFLIQYYNGEERAKGNILERFSAQQFPDLHSELNLSSLELGDSALYFCASSVGDRVGGTEAFFGQGTRLTVV.

This chain connects TRBV11-1 to TRBJ1-1; TRBD1 is a possible D gene (6 bases). Between the trimmed V and J ends, which lost 5 bases and 0 bases, there was a span of 16 bases. The length of the CDR3 is 16 residues. Germline lookup yields CDR1 SGHAT and CDR2 FQDESV (reference sequence). CDR3 loop: CASSATGTKMNTEAFF. The CDR3 DNA is TGTGCCAGCAGCGCAACCGGGACAAAGATGAACACTGAAGCTTTCTTT.

This rearrangement joins TRBV4-2 to TRBJ1-2; D remains unclear. The CDR3 has 13 amino acids. The germline V gene has CDR1 LGHNA and CDR2 YNFKEQ. V was pared by 3 bases and J by 4 bases, with 9 bases between. CDR3 in DNA: TGTGCCAGCAGCCAGAGAGGTGGCTATGGCTACACCTTC. Residues: CASSQRGGYGYTF.